The rows below give T cell receptor beta chains drawn from one sample of a study of spatial heterogeneity in lung cancer. TCRdb fed the 5' RACE reads into MiXCR, producing one record per CDR3 protein. The repertoire includes 5,800 or so distinct CDR3 sequences, around 19% of them detected once, and around 15% sits in the top ten. The sequencing used normal lung tissue next to the tumor, collected at surgery. Receptor source: a male donor with early-stage non-small cell lung cancer. Each CDR3 is given with its conserved first and last residue. Each record gives: CDR3 protein, V gene, J gene.

CDR3: CASSSPPGGGGETQYF; V: TRBV28; J: TRBJ2-5
CDR3: CASSQRGNSPLHF; V: TRBV14; J: TRBJ1-6
CDR3: CAISESGSVETQYF; V: TRBV10-3; J: TRBJ2-5
CDR3: CASSDSGTSAYTQYF; V: TRBV7-2; J: TRBJ2-3
CDR3: CSVRTGSNQPQHF; V: TRBV29-1; J: TRBJ1-5
CDR3: CATRRGRGTGELFF; V: TRBV24-1; J: TRBJ2-2
CDR3: CASSLPQPGQETQYF; V: TRBV28; J: TRBJ2-5
CDR3: CASSFAGTPFSGQPQHF; V: TRBV28; J: TRBJ1-5
CDR3: CASKGPLEQYF; V: TRBV28; J: TRBJ2-7
CDR3: CSVLGQGSYGYTF; V: TRBV29-1; J: TRBJ1-2
CDR3: CASSLPTGSGTSGGLYNEQFF; V: TRBV28; J: TRBJ2-1
CDR3: CASMSGANTGELFF; V: TRBV2; J: TRBJ2-2
CDR3: CASSLLAGGPGSKNIQYF; V: TRBV28; J: TRBJ2-4
CDR3: CSAYDPRGGLEQYF; V: TRBV20-1; J: TRBJ2-7
CDR3: CSARDDALPDRTYGYTF; V: TRBV20-1; J: TRBJ1-2
CDR3: CASSLRGRAELRTDTQYF; V: TRBV27; J: TRBJ2-3
CDR3: CSARLAGANEQFF; V: TRBV20-1; J: TRBJ2-1
CDR3: CASSLLSDVRNSPLHF; V: TRBV11-2; J: TRBJ1-6
CDR3: CASSGWGNPGRETQYF; V: TRBV18; J: TRBJ2-5
CDR3: CASSERSTDTQYF; V: TRBV27; J: TRBJ2-3
CDR3: CASSLGRGRQYF; V: TRBV27; J: TRBJ2-7
CDR3: CASRWGENTEAFF; V: TRBV7-8; J: TRBJ1-1
CDR3: CASSPSGRGGNQPQHF; V: TRBV25-1; J: TRBJ1-5
CDR3: CASTPGGRETQYF; V: TRBV6-6; J: TRBJ2-5
CDR3: CASRLAGNYEQYF; V: TRBV3-1; J: TRBJ2-7
CDR3: CASSLAYPNQPQHF; V: TRBV28; J: TRBJ1-5
CDR3: CASDDSGTVNIIQYF; V: TRBV6-1; J: TRBJ2-4
CDR3: CASSQDLRSSYEQYF; V: TRBV4-3; J: TRBJ2-7
CDR3: CASSGGRVTGELFF; V: TRBV7-9; J: TRBJ2-2
CDR3: CASSSRTAGYTF; V: TRBV7-2; J: TRBJ1-2
CDR3: CAWSFKRETQYF; V: TRBV30; J: TRBJ2-5
CDR3: CASSFEGFQETQYF; V: TRBV5-1; J: TRBJ2-5
CDR3: CASNRDYGETQYF; V: TRBV12-3/TRBV12-4; J: TRBJ2-5
CDR3: CASNPGNNQPQHF; V: TRBV12-3/TRBV12-4; J: TRBJ1-5
CDR3: CASSVDGSGRPGTGELFF; V: TRBV9; J: TRBJ2-2